Listed below are T cell receptor beta chains from one sample, sequenced in a study of T cell responses to AZD1222 COVID-19 vaccine. The repertoire was sequenced with immunoSEQ multiplex PCR; TCRdb's copy has only in-frame clones and lacks some. The sample has approximately 150,000 clones, 90% to 95% seen once; the top ten hold 4.4%. The starting material was peripheral blood, obtained on day 0 of MenACWY control vaccination. The receptors derive from an adult in good health. The CDR3 runs from the conserved cysteine through the conserved F or W. The D gene is left open where the match is weak. Clone size is given for some rows only: seen once, a few or many times, or a class if the clone is expanded.

TRBV5-1	-	-	TRBJ1-2	CASSHGQNYYGYTF	TGCGCCAGCAGCCATGGACAGAATTATTATGGCTACACCTTC
TRBV10-1	TRBD1	-	TRBJ2-7	CASSDGTGREQYF	TGCGCCAGCAGTGACGGGACAGGGAGGGAGCAGTACTTC
TRBV5-1	-	-	TRBJ2-1	CASSLGDTGDEQFF	TGCGCCAGCAGCTTGGGCGATACGGGCGATGAGCAGTTCTTC
TRBV12-3/TRBV12-4	-	-	TRBJ2-7	CASSLGGEVEQYF	TGTGCCAGCAGTTTGGGGGGAGAGGTCGAGCAGTACTTC
TRBV27	TRBD2	-	TRBJ2-1	CASSPLAGVDNEQFF	TGTGCCAGCAGTCCCCTAGCGGGGGTTGACAATGAGCAGTTCTTC
TRBV7-9	-	-	TRBJ2-6	CASSRDTLHSGANVLTF	TGTGCCAGCAGCCGGGACACACTTCACTCTGGGGCCAACGTCCTGACTTTC
TRBV3-1/TRBV3-2	-	-	TRBJ2-1	CASSDSPGAYNEQFF	TGTGCCAGCAGCGACAGTCCGGGGGCTTACAATGAGCAGTTCTTC
TRBV21-1	-	-	TRBJ2-3	CASSFRRASTDTQYF	TGTGCCAGCAGCTTCCGGAGAGCAAGCACAGATACGCAGTATTTT
TRBV27	TRBD1	few	TRBJ1-6	CASSLGQGAPSPLHF	TGTGCCAGCAGTTTAGGTCAGGGGGCGCCTTCACCCCTCCACTTT
TRBV9	-	-	TRBJ1-2	CASSVSSNYGYTF	TGTGCCAGCAGCGTATCATCTAACTATGGCTACACCTTC
TRBV7-2	-	-	TRBJ2-7	CASSLEVGVDEQYF	TGTGCCAGCAGCTTAGAGGTCGGGGTTGACGAGCAGTACTTC
TRBV27	-	-	TRBJ2-7	CASSQSPDMTYEQYF	TGTGCCAGCAGCCAATCTCCGGACATGACCTACGAGCAGTACTTC
TRBV18	TRBD1	-	TRBJ2-3	CASSPGDRGLGDTQYF	TGTGCCAGCTCACCAGGGGACAGGGGACTGGGAGATACGCAGTATTTT
TRBV7-6	-	-	TRBJ1-5	CASSSPRTALLFSNQPQHF	TGTGCCAGCAGCTCCCCTCGGACCGCTCTCCTTTTTAGCAATCAGCCCCAGCATTTT
TRBV7-3	TRBD1	-	TRBJ1-6	CASSFRDRGNSPLHF	TGTGCCAGCAGCTTCCGAGACAGGGGTAATTCACCCCTCCACTTT
TRBV7-2	-	-	TRBJ2-7	CASSSRQASYEQYF	TGTGCCAGCAGCTCCCGACAGGCTTCCTACGAGCAGTACTTC
TRBV15	TRBD2	-	TRBJ2-3	CATGAGGTDTQYF	TGTGCCACCGGAGCGGGAGGGACAGATACGCAGTATTTT
TRBV4-1	TRBD1	-	TRBJ1-2	CASSQDRGNYGYTF	TGCGCCAGCAGCCAGGACAGGGGAAACTATGGCTACACCTTC
TRBV24-1	-	once	TRBJ1-1	CATSGPGRDTEAFF	TGTGCCACCAGTGGCCCTGGCAGGGACACTGAAGCTTTCTTT
TRBV6-5	-	-	TRBJ1-4	CASSPEGGLGKLFF	TGTGCCAGCAGTCCTGAAGGGGGACTTGGGAAACTGTTTTTT
TRBV5-4	-	-	TRBJ2-5	CASSLGASQETQYF	TGTGCCAGCAGCTTGGGTGCTAGCCAAGAGACCCAGTACTTC
TRBV5-1	-	-	TRBJ1-2	CASSLSGVYGYTF	TGCGCCAGCAGCTTGAGCGGAGTTTATGGCTACACCTTC
TRBV12-3/TRBV12-4	TRBD1	-	TRBJ2-2	CASSTGQTGELFF	TGTGCCAGCAGCACGGGACAGACCGGGGAGCTGTTTTTT
TRBV7-6	TRBD1	-	TRBJ2-1	CASSFSQGANNEQFF	TGTGCCAGCAGCTTTAGCCAGGGGGCGAACAATGAGCAGTTCTTC
TRBV4-2	-	-	TRBJ1-5	CASSQDMAEDQPQHF	TGTGCCAGCAGCCAAGATATGGCAGAAGATCAGCCCCAGCATTTT
TRBV30	TRBD2	-	TRBJ2-1	CAWNIGLAGGNEQFF	TGTGCCTGGAATATAGGACTAGCGGGTGGCAATGAGCAGTTCTTC
TRBV11-3	-	-	TRBJ1-1	CASSQEGGQAFF	TGTGCCAGCAGCCAAGAGGGGGGGCAAGCTTTCTTT
TRBV28	TRBD2	-	TRBJ2-5	CASSLLGGAGETQYF	TGTGCCAGCAGTTTATTGGGAGGGGCTGGGGAGACCCAGTACTTC
TRBV5-6	TRBD1	-	TRBJ2-2	CASSLYRGVGLFF	TGTGCCAGCAGCCTCTACAGGGGAGTGGGGCTGTTTTTT
TRBV10-1	-	-	TRBJ2-7	CASSSTRRSYEQYF	TGCGCCAGCAGTTCAACACGACGCTCCTACGAGCAGTACTTC
TRBV6-6	-	-	TRBJ1-2	CASSYSIAGAEGYTF	TGTGCCAGCAGTTACTCGATAGCGGGCGCGGAGGGCTACACCTTC
TRBV6-5	-	-	TRBJ2-7	CASRNPAFYEQYF	TGTGCCAGCAGAAATCCGGCGTTCTACGAGCAGTACTTC
TRBV27	-	-	TRBJ1-1	CASSLREVNTEAFF	TGTGCCAGCAGCCTTAGGGAGGTGAACACTGAAGCTTTCTTT
TRBV9	TRBD1	-	TRBJ1-1	CASSDHRGSVNTEAFF	TGTGCCAGCAGCGACCACAGGGGAAGTGTGAACACTGAAGCTTTCTTT
TRBV7-2	-	-	TRBJ1-2	CASSLDRVGSSGYTF	TGTGCCAGCAGCTTAGACAGGGTAGGGTCTAGTGGCTACACCTTC
TRBV7-9	-	-	TRBJ1-2	CASSLQLYGYTF	TGTGCCAGCAGCCTGCAGCTATATGGCTACACCTTC
TRBV14	-	-	TRBJ2-5	CASSQDYGSVQYF	TGTGCCAGCAGCCAAGATTACGGGAGTGTCCAGTACTTC
TRBV30	TRBD1	once	TRBJ1-5	CAWSGGTGNQPQHF	TGTGCCTGGAGTGGCGGGACAGGGAATCAGCCCCAGCATTTT
TRBV5-6	TRBD1	few	TRBJ1-1	CASSIRLGQGSYRGAFF	TGTGCCAGCAGCATAAGACTAGGACAGGGGTCGTATAGGGGGGCTTTCTTT
TRBV7-8	TRBD1	-	TRBJ2-3	CASSLGQGADTQYF	TGTGCCAGCAGCCTCGGACAGGGGGCAGATACGCAGTATTTT
TRBV5-1	TRBD2	-	TRBJ2-7	CASSLVGGHDEQYF	TGCGCCAGCAGCTTGGTGGGAGGGCACGACGAGCAGTACTTC
TRBV19	-	-	TRBJ1-3	CATEGLSSGNTIYF	TGTGCCACTGAGGGGTTGAGCTCTGGAAACACCATATATTTT
TRBV24-1	TRBD1	-	TRBJ1-1	CATRDRGDTEAFF	TGTGCCACCAGGGACAGGGGGGACACTGAAGCTTTCTTT
TRBV6-5	TRBD1	once	TRBJ2-2	CASSRTGSNGELFF	TGTGCCAGCAGTCGGACAGGGAGTAACGGGGAGCTGTTTTTT
TRBV12-3/TRBV12-4	-	-	TRBJ1-5	CASSFTSNQPQHF	TGTGCCAGCAGTTTCACAAGCAATCAGCCCCAGCATTTT
TRBV7-2	-	-	TRBJ2-3	CASSLVGGPTDTQYF	TGTGCCAGCAGCTTAGTTGGGGGTCCCACAGATACGCAGTATTTT
TRBV6-5	-	-	TRBJ2-7	CASSLSRSGGYEQYF	TGTGCCAGCAGCCTTTCCAGGAGCGGTGGCTACGAGCAGTACTTC
TRBV6-4	-	-	TRBJ2-1	CASSGSQGGEQFF	TGTGCCAGCAGTGGCTCGCAGGGGGGTGAGCAGTTCTTC
TRBV6-6	-	-	TRBJ1-5	CASSYSSITSNQPQHF	TGTGCCAGCAGTTACTCTTCCATTACTAGCAATCAGCCCCAGCATTTT
TRBV6-4	-	-	TRBJ1-1	CASSNYMNTEAFF	TGTGCCAGCAGTAATTACATGAACACTGAAGCTTTCTTT
TRBV30	-	-	TRBJ1-4	CACLQSTNEKLFF	TGTGCCTGCCTACAGTCAACTAATGAAAAACTGTTTTTT
TRBV5-6	-	-	TRBJ1-1	CASSLVSRTEAFF	TGTGCCAGCAGCTTGGTAAGCAGGACTGAAGCTTTCTTT
TRBV18	-	few	TRBJ1-6	CASSPPGQGWDSPLHF	TGTGCCAGCTCACCACCGGGGCAGGGCTGGGATTCACCCCTCCACTTT
TRBV7-9	TRBD2	-	TRBJ2-2	CASSSGTRNTGELFF	TGTGCCAGCAGCTCTGGGACTAGGAACACCGGGGAGCTGTTTTTT
TRBV7-8	-	-	TRBJ1-6	CASVGGNYNSPLHF	TGTGCCAGCGTCGGGGGAAACTATAATTCACCCCTCCACTTT